Reported below is one TCR beta chain. Which antigen it targets is not known. The junction departs from the called germline gene at one end, perhaps through a read error. This sample was taken from a study of cytomegalovirus exposure and HLA in healthy donors (TCRdb year 2017). Study-level background: According to an earlier analysis of 450 to 650 of the donors, 150 million to 200 million T cells yielded some 110 million unique TCR beta sequences and around 300 Gb of sequence data. An early release covering just under 650 HLA-typed donors comprised about 300 gigabases of sequencing data and approximately 80 million unique TCR sequences. Among the approximately 420 genotyped donors, approximately 77% belonged to the genetic ancestry cluster associated with self-reported Caucasian donors. The aim of the study was to test whether cataloging public T cell receptors could identify signatures of past pathogen exposure. Using immunosequencing, the study profiled T cell repertoires from around 670 subjects and related those repertoires to cytomegalovirus serostatus. A separate validation cohort of approximately 130 different subjects was used in addition to the 666-subject first cohort. High-throughput TCR immunosequencing, statistical association of individual TCRs with disease status, and machine learning were combined to predict cytomegalovirus infection status. A later analysis re-analyzed previously published TCR beta repertoires from several hundred donors and added high-resolution HLA genotyping to study TCR occurrence patterns. Rather than using new phenotypic data, the later analysis identified candidate immune exposures from TCR beta sequences and from how often those sequences occurred across donors. In an earlier analysis of over 550 of the donors, high-throughput TCR beta sequencing was used to judge whether each TCR beta V gene segment behaved as functional or pseudogenic. Alongside the repertoire data, information on donor age, sex, ethnicity and CMV serostatus was compiled. In a later genetic analysis, genome-wide SNP genotypes for about 65% of the roughly 670 donors were used, and that subset was treated as a discovery cohort. Every discovery cohort repertoire had been produced on one sequencing platform. HLA typing covered class I and class II loci at four-digit resolution. Typing coverage differed by locus: A, B, C, DRB1 and DQB1 were typed in about 620-640 donors, DQA1 in roughly 500, DPA1 in 606, and DPB1 in roughly 470. Four to six DR-DQ haplotypes were handled as single units for association and clustering, since linkage in the cohort was strong. Among 350 to 400 genotyped donors of the cohort, an average of roughly 240,000 unique TCR beta nucleotide sequences were sequenced per donor, roughly 18% of them non-productive.

The cohort consisted of some 730 healthy bone marrow donors. All cohort members were sampled while nominally healthy, although unrecorded immune exposures were likely present. The donor was CMV seropositive and belonged to the group of 270 or so seropositive cohort members. Each donor provided a peripheral blood sample, and peripheral blood mononuclear cells were used for TCR beta sequencing. The Qiagen DNeasy Blood Extraction Kit was used to extract genomic DNA from the blood cell samples. The CDR3 runs 17 residues from the cysteine to the phenylalanine. Kept here is only the CDR3 DNA, which spans 51 bases and is read in frame from base 1. Sequences SGHAT (CDR1) and FQNNGV (CDR2) are obtained from the germline V gene. Broader findings and caveats from the paper: For the cohort, immune exposure information was limited to CMV serostatus. Over 15 rarely observed V segments, including chromosome 9 orphons, were excluded from the earlier analysis of a few hundred of the donors because counts were too low. Because HLA typing was unavailable for some donors at each locus, only the typed subset was used in association tests. A further reported finding was that TCR beta sequences accurately predicted the HLA-A and HLA-B alleles for most subjects in the first cohort. Across donors, most TCR sequences were observed very rarely, whereas some public TCRs were present in many individuals. In an earlier analysis of a few hundred of the donors, most TCR beta V segments were observed in productive rearrangements about 87% or about 30% of the time, broadly matching IMGT annotations. Compared with the approximately 600-donor mean, donors in an Asian-associated ancestry cluster had fewer N-insertions in productive TCRs, according to a later genetic analysis. Linkage disequilibrium might explain the correlated functional status among segregating V segments, but an unknown experimental factor could not be excluded. The study gave a list of 150 to 200 TCR beta chains associated with cytomegalovirus. In a later analysis, TCR association rates were found to vary across HLA loci, with the most associated TCRs seen for DRB1 alleles and the fewest for HLA-C alleles. Strong co-occurrence of HLA alleles, especially DR and DQ, made assigning TCR associations to individual alleles difficult. A later analysis found that most CMV-associated TCR beta chains appeared HLA-restricted, with HLA associations seemingly driven largely by CMV exposure. Roughly uniform sequencing depth across donors was assumed in presence/absence analyses, although this assumption may not hold. Some IMGT-functional V segments, including TRBV6-2 and TRBV6-3, could not be distinguished by the 87-base-pair reads and were therefore excluded. In a later analysis, HLA-associated TCR beta chains were found to be more clonally expanded and to have lower generation probabilities than equally common non-associated chains. Three of the identified cytomegalovirus-associated TCR beta chains were confirmed in vitro to be specific for cytomegalovirus antigens. It was suggested by the authors that the approach could potentially be generalized to other disease states and immunological phenotypes. The classifier was reported to diagnose cytomegalovirus status with high specificity and sensitivity in both the original and validation cohorts. A later analysis associated roughly 17,000 TCR beta sequences with specific HLA alleles at a false discovery rate of 0.05. This cohort had only TCR beta chains sequenced, and the lack of alpha or paired-chain data limited which features could be detected. A later genetic analysis associated a missense DCLRE1C variant with V-gene and J-gene trimming of TCR beta chains, and an independent cohort replicated the association. A cluster of highly shared sequence variants was judged likely to be a technical artifact of the sequencing pipeline. In a later analysis, several top co-occurrence clusters were reported to appear linked to parvovirus B19, influenza, CMV and Epstein-Barr virus.

The method behind the library was the immunoSEQ multiplex PCR assay. A mixture of 60 forward primers for TCR Vbeta segments and 13 reverse primers for TCR Jbeta segments was used in the multiplex PCR. The CDR3 region of rearranged TCR beta genes was amplified from genomic DNA by a multiplex PCR assay. The amplified TCR beta libraries were sequenced on the Illumina HiSeq System as 87-base-pair reads. Concerning the study's data processing: A later analysis tallied around 80 million unique TCR beta chains across the 660 or so repertoires, and about 12 million of those chains were shared by two or more donors. Raw reads were error-corrected and collapsed into unique sequences with a nearest-neighbor algorithm that merged closely related sequences to remove PCR and sequencing errors. Alignment of CDR3 sequences to IMGT reference sequences was used to assign V, D and J gene segments. Each retained sequence needed at least a six-nucleotide match to both a V gene segment and a J gene segment. Rearrangements were called productive when the CDR3 lacked stop codons and stayed in frame with V and J; all others were non-productive. Following IMGT convention, CDR3 was defined as the stretch from the second conserved V-encoded cysteine up to the conserved J-encoded phenylalanine. The earlier analysis of about 590 of the donors excluded sequences that lacked an unambiguous match to a single V gene segment. In an earlier analysis of approximately 550 of the donors, V segments were called functional above 56.7% productive rearrangements and were called segregating when the between-donor standard deviation exceeded 5%. A statistical classification framework was built to diagnose cytomegalovirus status from the catalog of TCR beta chain sequences. In a later analysis, V and J genes were assigned by comparing TCR nucleotide sequences against IMGT/GENE-DB human TR gene sequences. In a later analysis, CDR3 sequences and most-parsimonious VDJ recombination scenarios were assigned using the TCRdist pipeline. A later analysis defined each TCR beta chain by its CDR3 amino acid sequence plus V-gene family, and excluded reads lacking a unique V-gene family. As a way to deal with suspected cross-contamination and a sequencing artifact, a later analysis dropped 640 or so nucleotide sequences that were highly shared and had low generation probability. For each public chain, a later analysis derived a clonal expansion index from normalized ranks of inferred template counts within each repertoire. Generation probabilities in a later analysis came from a VDJ recombination model fitted to out-of-frame rearrangements, and those results were checked against IGoR. A later analysis scored TCR-TCR, TCR-HLA and TCR-CMV co-occurrence with hypergeometric tests, applying a repertoire-size bias correction to TCR pairs. In a later analysis, false discovery rates were estimated by permuting HLA or CMV assignments 20 times. In a later analysis, co-occurring TCRs were grouped using DBSCAN, with TCRdist sequence similarity added in when clustering inside HLA-allele-positive subsets. Repertoires with fewer than 30,000 or more than 120,000 public chains were left out of co-occurrence clustering, as were about five repertoires with anomalous nucleotide sharing. As stored in TCRdb, this immuneACCESS dataset retains in-frame rearrangements with V and J assigned. A fraction of the clones does not appear; measured against another copy, unresolved V genes explain less than half of the discrepancy, and the remainder lacks a known reason. V and J calls plus clone size are reproduced from that table; the DNA served to infer D and trimming. This sample holds about 150,000 clones; 79% were observed only once. The ten largest clones represent 6% to 6.5% of the sample.

The receptor's source is a man in his fifties in good health and CMV-seropositive. The sequencing sample was made of PBMCs. The receptor chain draws on TRBV11-2 and TRBJ2-1, and TRBD2 aligns with 10 junction nucleotides. The CDR3 in this case is CASSPTLAGVSFNEQFF. The DNA sequence is given as TGTGCCAGCAGCCCAACCCTAGCGGGAGTTTCCTTCAATGAGCAGTTCTTC.